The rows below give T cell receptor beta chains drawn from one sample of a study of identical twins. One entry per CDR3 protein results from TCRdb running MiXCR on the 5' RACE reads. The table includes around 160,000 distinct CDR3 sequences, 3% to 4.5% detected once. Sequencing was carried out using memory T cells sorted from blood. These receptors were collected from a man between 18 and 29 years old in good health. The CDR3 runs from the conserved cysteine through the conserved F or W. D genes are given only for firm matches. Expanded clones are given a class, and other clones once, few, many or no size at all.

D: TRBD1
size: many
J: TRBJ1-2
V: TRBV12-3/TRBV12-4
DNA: TGTGCCAGCAGTTTCACAGACAGGGATGGCTACACCTTC
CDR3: CASSFTDRDGYTF

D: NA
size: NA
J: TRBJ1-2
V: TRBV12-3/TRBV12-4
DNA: TGTGCCTGCTATTCTTGGCTCAACTATGGCTACAACTTC
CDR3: CACYSWLNYGYNF

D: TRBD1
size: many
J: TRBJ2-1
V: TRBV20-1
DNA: TGCAGTGCTGGATACAGGGGGAACAATGAGCAGTTCTTC
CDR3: CSAGYRGNNEQFF

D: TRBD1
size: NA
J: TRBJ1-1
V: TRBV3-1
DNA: TGTGCCAGCACCCAGACAGGGGCGACTGAAGCTTTCTTT
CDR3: CASTQTGATEAFF

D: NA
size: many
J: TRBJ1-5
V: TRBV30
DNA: TGTGCCTGGAGTTCCGACGGCGCTAATCAGCCCCAGCATTTT
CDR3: CAWSSDGANQPQHF

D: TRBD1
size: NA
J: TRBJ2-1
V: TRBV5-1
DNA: TGCGCCAGCAGCCTTGGACAGGTTCGGTACAATGAGCAGTTCTTC
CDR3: CASSLGQVRYNEQFF

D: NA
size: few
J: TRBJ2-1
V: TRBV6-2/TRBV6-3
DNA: TGTGCCAGCAGTCCCCCCGACAGTCACAGCTCCTACAATGAGCAGTTCTTC
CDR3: CASSPPDSHSSYNEQFF

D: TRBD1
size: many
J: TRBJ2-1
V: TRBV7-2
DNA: TGTGCCAGCAGCACCAGGGGGCTACTTACCTACAATGAGCAGTTCTTC
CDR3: CASSTRGLLTYNEQFF

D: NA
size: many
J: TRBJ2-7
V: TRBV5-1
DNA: TGCGCCAGCAGGCCGCAGCCCTCCGGGACGACCCACGAGCAGTACTTC
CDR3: CASRPQPSGTTHEQYF

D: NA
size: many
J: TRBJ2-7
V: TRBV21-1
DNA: TGTGCCAGCAGCAAAGTAAACAGGGGGGGGTCCTACGAGCAGTACTTC
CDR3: CASSKVNRGGSYEQYF

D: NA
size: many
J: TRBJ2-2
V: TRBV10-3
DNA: TGTGCCATCAGTGATTTGAATAGTCCGGGACAGAACACCGGGGAGCTGTTTTTT
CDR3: CAISDLNSPGQNTGELFF

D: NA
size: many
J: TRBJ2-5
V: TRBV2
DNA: TGTGCCAGCAGGGAACAGGGTTTGCAGACCCAGTACTTC
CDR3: CASREQGLQTQYF

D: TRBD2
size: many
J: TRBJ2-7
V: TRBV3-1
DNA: TGTGCCAGCGGCTCACAGCGGGAGAGGTCGTACTTC
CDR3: CASGSQRERSYF